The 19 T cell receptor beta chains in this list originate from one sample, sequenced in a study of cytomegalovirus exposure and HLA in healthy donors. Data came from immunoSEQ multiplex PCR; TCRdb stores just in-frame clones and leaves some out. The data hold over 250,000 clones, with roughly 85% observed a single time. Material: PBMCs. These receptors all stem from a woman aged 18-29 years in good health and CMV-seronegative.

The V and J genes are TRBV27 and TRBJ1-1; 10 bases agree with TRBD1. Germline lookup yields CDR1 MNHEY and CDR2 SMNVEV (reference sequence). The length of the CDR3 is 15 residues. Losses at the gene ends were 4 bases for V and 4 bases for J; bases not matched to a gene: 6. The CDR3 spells CASSSDRGFGTEAFF. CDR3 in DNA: TGTGCCAGCAGTTCGGACAGGGGGTTTGGCACTGAAGCTTTCTTT.

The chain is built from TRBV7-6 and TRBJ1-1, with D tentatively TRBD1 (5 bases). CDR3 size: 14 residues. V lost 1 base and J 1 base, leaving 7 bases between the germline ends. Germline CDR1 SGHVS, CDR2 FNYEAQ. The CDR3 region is CASSLGGPNTEAFF. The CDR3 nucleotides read TGTGCCAGCAGCTTAGGGGGCCCGAACACTGAAGCTTTCTTT. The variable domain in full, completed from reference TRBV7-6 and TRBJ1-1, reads GAGVSQSPRYKVTKRGQDVALRCDPISGHVSLYWYRQALGQGPEFLTYFNYEAQQDKSGLPNDRFSAERPEGSISTLTIQRTEQRDSAMYRCASSLGGPNTEAFFGQGTRLTVV.

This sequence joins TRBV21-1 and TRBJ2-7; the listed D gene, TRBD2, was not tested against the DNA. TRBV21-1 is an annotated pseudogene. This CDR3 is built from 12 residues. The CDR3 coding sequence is TGTGCCAGCACTCCTCCTACCTACGAGCAGTACTTC. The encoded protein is CASTPPTYEQYF.

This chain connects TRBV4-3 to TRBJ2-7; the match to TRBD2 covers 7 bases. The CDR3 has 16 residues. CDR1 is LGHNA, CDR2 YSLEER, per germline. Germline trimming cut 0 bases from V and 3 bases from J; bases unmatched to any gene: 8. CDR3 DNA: TGCGCCAGCAGCCAAGATTTGGGGACTACGTACTACGAGCAGTACTTC. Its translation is CASSQDLGTTYYEQYF.

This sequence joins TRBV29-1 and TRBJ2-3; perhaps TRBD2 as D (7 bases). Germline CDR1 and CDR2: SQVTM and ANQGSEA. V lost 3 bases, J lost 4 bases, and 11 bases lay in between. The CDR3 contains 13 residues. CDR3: CSVDKGGSDTQYF. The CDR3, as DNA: TGCAGCGTTGATAAGGGGGGGTCAGATACGCAGTATTTT.

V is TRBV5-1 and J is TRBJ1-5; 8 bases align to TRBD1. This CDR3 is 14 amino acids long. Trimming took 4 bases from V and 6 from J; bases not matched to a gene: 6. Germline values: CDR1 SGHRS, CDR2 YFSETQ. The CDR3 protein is CASSLSGGFQPQHF. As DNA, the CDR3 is TGCGCCAGCAGCCTCTCAGGGGGCTTTCAGCCCCAGCATTTT. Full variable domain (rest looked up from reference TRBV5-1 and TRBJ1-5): KAGVTQTPRYLIKTRGQQVTLSCSPISGHRSVSWYQQTPGQGLQFLFEYFSETQRNKGNFPGRFSGRQFSNSRSEMNVSTLELGDSALYLCASSLSGGFQPQHFGDGTRLSIL.

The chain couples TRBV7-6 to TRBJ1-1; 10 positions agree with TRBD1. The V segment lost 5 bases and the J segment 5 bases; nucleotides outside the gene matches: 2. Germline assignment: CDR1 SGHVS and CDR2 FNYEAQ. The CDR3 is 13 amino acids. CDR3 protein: CASSQGQGTEAFF. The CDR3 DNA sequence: TGTGCCAGCAGCCAGGGACAGGGGACTGAAGCTTTCTTT.

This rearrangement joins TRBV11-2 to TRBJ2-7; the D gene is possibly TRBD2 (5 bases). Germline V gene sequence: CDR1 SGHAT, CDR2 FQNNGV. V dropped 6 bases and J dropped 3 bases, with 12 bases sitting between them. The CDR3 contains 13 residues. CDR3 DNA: TGTGCCAGCAGTTTCACGGGAAACTACGAGCAGTACTTC. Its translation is CASSFTGNYEQYF.

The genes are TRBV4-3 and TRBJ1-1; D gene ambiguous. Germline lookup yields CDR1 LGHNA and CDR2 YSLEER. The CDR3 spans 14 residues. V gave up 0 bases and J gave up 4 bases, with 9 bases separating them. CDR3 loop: CASSQDGGVTEAFF. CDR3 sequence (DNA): TGCGCCAGCAGCCAAGACGGCGGTGTCACTGAAGCTTTCTTT.

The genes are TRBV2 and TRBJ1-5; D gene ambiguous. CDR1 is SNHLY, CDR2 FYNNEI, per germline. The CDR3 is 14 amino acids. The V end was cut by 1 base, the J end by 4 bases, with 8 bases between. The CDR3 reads CASSEEVRNQPQHF. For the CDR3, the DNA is TGTGCCAGCAGTGAAGAGGTGCGGAATCAGCCCCAGCATTTT.

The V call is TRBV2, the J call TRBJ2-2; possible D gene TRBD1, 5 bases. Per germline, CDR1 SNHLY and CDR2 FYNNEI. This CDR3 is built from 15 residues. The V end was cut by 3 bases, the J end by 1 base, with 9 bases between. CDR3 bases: TGTGCCAGCAGTGAGCGACAGAGGAACACCGGGGAGCTGTTTTTT. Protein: CASSERQRNTGELFF.

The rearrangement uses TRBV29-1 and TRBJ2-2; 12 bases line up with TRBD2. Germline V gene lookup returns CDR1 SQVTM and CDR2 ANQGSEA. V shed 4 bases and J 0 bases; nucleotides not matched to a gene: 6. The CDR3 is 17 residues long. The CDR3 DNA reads TGCAGCGTTGGAGGACTAGCGGGGACTGCGAACACCGGGGAGCTGTTTTTT. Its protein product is CSVGGLAGTANTGELFF.

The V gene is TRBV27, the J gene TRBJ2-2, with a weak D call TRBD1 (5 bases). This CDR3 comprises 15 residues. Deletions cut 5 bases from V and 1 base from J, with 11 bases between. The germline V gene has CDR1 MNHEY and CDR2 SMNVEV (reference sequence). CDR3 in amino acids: CASSPRTRNTGELFF. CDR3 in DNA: TGTGCCAGCAGTCCACGGACAAGGAACACCGGGGAGCTGTTTTTT.

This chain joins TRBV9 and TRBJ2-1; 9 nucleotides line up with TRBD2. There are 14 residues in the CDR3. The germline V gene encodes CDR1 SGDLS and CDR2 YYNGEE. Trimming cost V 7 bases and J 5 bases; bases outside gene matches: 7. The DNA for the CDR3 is TGTGCCAGCTGGGGCGGGAGGGCCGACAATGAGCAGTTCTTC. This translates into CASWGGRADNEQFF.

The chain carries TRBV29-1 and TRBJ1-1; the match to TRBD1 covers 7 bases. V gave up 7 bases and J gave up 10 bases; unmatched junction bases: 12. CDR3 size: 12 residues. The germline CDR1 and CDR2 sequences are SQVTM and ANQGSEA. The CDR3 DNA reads TGCAGCGCTGACGGACAGGAACTAGGAGCTTTCTTT. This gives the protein CSADGQELGAFF.

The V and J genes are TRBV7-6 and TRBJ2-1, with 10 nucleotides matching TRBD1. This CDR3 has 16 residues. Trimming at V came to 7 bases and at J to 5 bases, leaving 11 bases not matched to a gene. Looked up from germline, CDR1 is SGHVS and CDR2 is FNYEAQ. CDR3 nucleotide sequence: TGTGCCAGCACCCCACCCGGGACAGGGGACCACAATGAGCAGTTCTTC. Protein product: CASTPPGTGDHNEQFF.

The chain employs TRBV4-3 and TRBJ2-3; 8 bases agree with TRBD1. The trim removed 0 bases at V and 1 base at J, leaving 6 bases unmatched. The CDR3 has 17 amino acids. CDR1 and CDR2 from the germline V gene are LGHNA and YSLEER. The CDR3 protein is CASSQDRTGMGTDTQYF. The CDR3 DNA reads TGCGCCAGCAGCCAAGATAGGACAGGGATGGGCACAGATACGCAGTATTTT.

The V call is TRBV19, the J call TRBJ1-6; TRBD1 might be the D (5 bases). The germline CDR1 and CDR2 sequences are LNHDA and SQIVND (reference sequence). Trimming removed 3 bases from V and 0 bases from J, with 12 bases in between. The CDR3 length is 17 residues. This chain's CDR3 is CASSIEGDSSYNSPLHF. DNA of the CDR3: TGTGCCAGTAGTATCGAAGGGGACTCCTCCTATAATTCACCCCTCCACTTT. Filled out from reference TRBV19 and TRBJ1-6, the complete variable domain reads DGGITQSPKYLFRKEGQNVTLSCEQNLNHDAMYWYRQDPGQGLRLIYYSQIVNDFQKGDIAEGYSVSREKKESFPLTVTSAQKNPTAFYLCASSIEGDSSYNSPLHFGNGTRLTVT.

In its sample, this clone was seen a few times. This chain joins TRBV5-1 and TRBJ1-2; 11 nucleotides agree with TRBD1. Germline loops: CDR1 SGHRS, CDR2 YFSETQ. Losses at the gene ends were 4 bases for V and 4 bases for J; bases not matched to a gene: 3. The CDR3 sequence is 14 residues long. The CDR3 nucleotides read TGCGCCAGCAGCCTCGGACAGGGGGCCTATGGCTACACCTTC. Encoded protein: CASSLGQGAYGYTF.